This TCR beta chain was found in a study of cytomegalovirus exposure and HLA in healthy donors. Study-level findings and limits: 164 TCR beta chains were listed as cytomegalovirus-associated. Reports credit the classifier with highly specific, highly sensitive diagnosis of cytomegalovirus status.

Profiling relied on immunoSEQ multiplex PCR, and the TCRdb table lists in-frame clones only, not all of them. The table lists under 85,000 clones, approximately 95% of them singletons. On this clone: Antigen: not known.

The V gene lost 1 base and the J gene lost 0 bases, with 7 bases spanning the gap. CDR1 and CDR2 (germline): SGHTA, FQGTGA. This CDR3 has 15 amino acids. This sequence joins TRBV7-3 and TRBJ2-1; no clear D gene. The sequencing sample was made of PBMCs. The source of this sequence is a woman aged 18-35 years in good health and CMV-seronegative. The CDR3 sequence: CASSLMPSSYNEQFF. Written as DNA, the CDR3 is TGTGCCAGCAGCTTAATGCCGAGCTCCTACAATGAGCAGTTCTTC.